This T cell receptor beta chain is from a study of neurological immune-mediated disorders. About the study: Multiple sclerosis patients numbering about 34 comprised around 31 relapsing-remitting and 3 secondary progressive patients. General observations from the study: Private repertoires in all groups were suggested, as expanded clones shared no CDR3 amino acid sequences across subjects.

The cDNA was synthesized by 5'RACE incorporating 10-nucleotide random UMIs. From 15-18 subjects, every sequencing run obtained over 160 million TCR-beta sequences. From the 5' RACE reads, TCRdb called clonotypes with MiXCR, one entry per CDR3 protein. Among more than 50,000 distinct CDR3 sequences listed, 4% to 6% were seen once. This clonotype was seen a few times. The target antigen is unknown. The germline V and J ends were trimmed by 1 base and 2 bases, with 12 bases remaining between them. The CDR3 is 15 amino acids. Per the germline V gene, CDR1 is SGHDN and CDR2 is FVKESK. The V call is TRBV14, the J call TRBJ2-7, with no clear D. The sample consisted of PBMCs. The receptor was derived from a woman in her thirties with multiple sclerosis. In DNA form, the CDR3 reads TGTGCCAGCAGCCAAGGAAAGGTCGGAGCCTACGAGCAGTACTTC. Translating gives CASSQGKVGAYEQYF.